The sequence of this T cell receptor (beta chain) was determined in a study of early T cells in non-severe SARS-CoV-2 infection. Findings and caveats of the study: VDJdb matching skewed toward anti-spike CD8 responses, missing private and CD4 specificities.

This clonotype was detected many times. Its antigen is unidentified. From germline, CDR1 is SGHTA and CDR2 FQGTGA. The junction had 5 bases not matched to a gene; V was cut back by 1 base and J by 4 bases. This CDR3 region has 15 residues. TCRdb recomputed calls from the 5' RACE reads with MiXCR, one row per CDR3 protein. The profile covers about 60,000 distinct CDR3 sequences, with 4.5% to 7% appearing a single time and 6.8% taken by the ten largest. The V call is TRBV7-3, the J call TRBJ2-3, with 7 bases fitting TRBD2. The sequence was obtained from an adult who was a healthcare worker with PCR-confirmed SARS-CoV-2 infection or an uninfected control (not recorded which). Sequencing used whole blood. The CDR3, as DNA: TGTGCCAGCAGCTTAATTCTAGCGGCGGCAGATACGCAGTATTTT. Translated: CASSLILAAADTQYF.